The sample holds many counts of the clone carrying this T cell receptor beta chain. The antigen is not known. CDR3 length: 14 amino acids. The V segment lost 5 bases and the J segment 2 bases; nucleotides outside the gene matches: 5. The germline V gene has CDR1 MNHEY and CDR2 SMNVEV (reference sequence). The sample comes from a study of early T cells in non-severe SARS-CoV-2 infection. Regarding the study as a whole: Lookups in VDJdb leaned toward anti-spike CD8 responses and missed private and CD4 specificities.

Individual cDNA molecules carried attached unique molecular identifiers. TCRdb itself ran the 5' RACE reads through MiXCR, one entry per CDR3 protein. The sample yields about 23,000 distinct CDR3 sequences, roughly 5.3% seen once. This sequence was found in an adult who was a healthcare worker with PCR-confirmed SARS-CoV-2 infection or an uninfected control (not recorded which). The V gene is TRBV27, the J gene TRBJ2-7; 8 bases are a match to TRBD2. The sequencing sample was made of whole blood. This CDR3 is CASSRETSAYEQYF. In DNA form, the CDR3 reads TGTGCCAGCAGTAGGGAGACTAGCGCCTACGAGCAGTACTTC.